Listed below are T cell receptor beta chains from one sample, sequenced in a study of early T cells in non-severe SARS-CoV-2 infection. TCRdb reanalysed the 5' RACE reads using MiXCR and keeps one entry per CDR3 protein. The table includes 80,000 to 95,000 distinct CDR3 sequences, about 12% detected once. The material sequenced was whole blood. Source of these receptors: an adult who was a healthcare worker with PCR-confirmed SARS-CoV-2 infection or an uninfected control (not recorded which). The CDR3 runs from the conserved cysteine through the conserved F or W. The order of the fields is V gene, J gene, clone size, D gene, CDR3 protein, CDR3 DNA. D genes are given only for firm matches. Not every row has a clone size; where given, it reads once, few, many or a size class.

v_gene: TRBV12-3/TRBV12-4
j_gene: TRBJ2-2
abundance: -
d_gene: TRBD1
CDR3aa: CASSPSSGTGGSGELFF
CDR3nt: TGTGCCAGCAGCCCCTCGTCCGGGACAGGGGGGAGCGGGGAGCTGTTTTTT

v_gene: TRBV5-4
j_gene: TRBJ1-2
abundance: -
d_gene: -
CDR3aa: CASSLARNSLYGYTF
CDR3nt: TGTGCCAGCAGCTTGGCCAGGAACTCCCTCTATGGCTACACCTTC

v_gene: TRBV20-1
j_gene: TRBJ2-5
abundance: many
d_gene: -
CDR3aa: CSAPPGRSGETQYF
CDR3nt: TGCAGTGCCCCCCCGGGGCGGAGCGGGGAGACCCAGTACTTC

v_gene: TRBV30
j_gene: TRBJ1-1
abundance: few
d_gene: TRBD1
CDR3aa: CAWRGTGGTEAFF
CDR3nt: TGTGCCTGGAGGGGGACAGGGGGCACTGAAGCTTTCTTT

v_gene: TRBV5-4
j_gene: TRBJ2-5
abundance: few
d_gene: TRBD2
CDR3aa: CASSLSRLASQETQYF
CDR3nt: TGTGCCAGCAGTCTCAGTCGACTAGCATCCCAAGAGACCCAGTACTTC

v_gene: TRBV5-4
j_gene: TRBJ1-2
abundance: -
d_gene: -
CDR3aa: CASSSRTLYGYTF
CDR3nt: TGTGCCAGCAGCTCCCGGACACTCTATGGCTACACCTTC

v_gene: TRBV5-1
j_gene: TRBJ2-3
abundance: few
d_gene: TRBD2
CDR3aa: CASSLGASGLGDTQYF
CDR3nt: TGCGCCAGCAGCTTGGGGGCTAGCGGATTGGGAGATACGCAGTATTTT

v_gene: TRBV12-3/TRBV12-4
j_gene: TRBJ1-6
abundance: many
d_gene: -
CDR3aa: CASSLGVGSPYNSPLHF
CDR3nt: TGTGCCAGCAGTTTAGGCGTCGGGTCACCTTATAATTCACCCCTCCACTTT

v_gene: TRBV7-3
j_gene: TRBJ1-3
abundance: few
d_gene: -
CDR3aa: CASSLGLTGNTIYF
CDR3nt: TGTGCCAGCAGCTTAGGGCTTACAGGAAACACCATATATTTT

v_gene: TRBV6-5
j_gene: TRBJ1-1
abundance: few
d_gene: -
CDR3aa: CASSLLPRTEAFF
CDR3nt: TGTGCCAGCAGTTTACTACCTCGAACTGAAGCTTTCTTT

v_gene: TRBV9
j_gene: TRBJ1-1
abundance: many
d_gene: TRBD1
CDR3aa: CASSATGIEAFF
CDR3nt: TGTGCCAGCAGTGCGACAGGGATTGAAGCTTTCTTT

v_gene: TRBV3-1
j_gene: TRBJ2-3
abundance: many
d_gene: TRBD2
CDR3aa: CASQASGSTDTQYF
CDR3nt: TGTGCCTCCCAGGCTAGCGGATCCACAGATACGCAGTATTTT

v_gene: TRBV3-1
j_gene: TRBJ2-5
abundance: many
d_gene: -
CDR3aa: CASSQFKAGGLSVF
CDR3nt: TGTGCCAGCAGCCAATTCAAAGCTGGAGGTCTCTCCGTCTTC

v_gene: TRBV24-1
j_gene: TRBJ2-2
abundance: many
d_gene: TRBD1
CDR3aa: CATSGDRDLGAGELFF
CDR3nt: TGTGCCACCAGTGGGGACAGGGACCTCGGAGCCGGGGAGCTGTTTTTT

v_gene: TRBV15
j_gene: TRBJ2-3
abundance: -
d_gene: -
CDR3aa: CATSNPGGPSTDTQYF
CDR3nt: TGTGCCACCAGCAACCCGGGGGGCCCCAGCACAGATACGCAGTATTTT

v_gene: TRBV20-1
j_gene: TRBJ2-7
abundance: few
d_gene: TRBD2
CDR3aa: CSGSGGRGEQYF
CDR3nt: TGCAGTGGTAGCGGGGGGCGAGGCGAGCAGTACTTC

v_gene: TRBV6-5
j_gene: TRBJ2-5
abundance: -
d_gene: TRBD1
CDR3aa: CASSRQGDETQYF
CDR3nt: TGTGCCAGCAGTAGACAGGGTGACGAGACCCAGTACTTC

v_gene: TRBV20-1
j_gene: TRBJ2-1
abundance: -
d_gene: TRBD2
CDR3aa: CSATIAGGINEQFF
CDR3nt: TGCAGTGCCACGATAGCGGGAGGGATCAATGAGCAGTTCTTC

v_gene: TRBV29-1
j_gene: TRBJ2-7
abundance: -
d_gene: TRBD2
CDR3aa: CSGRLAGEGEQYF
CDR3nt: TGCAGCGGGCGACTAGCGGGAGAGGGCGAGCAGTACTTC

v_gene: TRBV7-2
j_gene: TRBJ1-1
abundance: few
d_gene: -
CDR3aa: CASSLIQNTEAFF
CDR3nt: TGTGCCAGCAGCTTAATCCAGAACACTGAAGCTTTCTTT

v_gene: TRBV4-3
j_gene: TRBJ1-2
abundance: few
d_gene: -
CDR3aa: CASSQARGFNGYTF
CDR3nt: TGCGCCAGCAGCCAAGCCCGGGGGTTCAATGGCTACACCTTC

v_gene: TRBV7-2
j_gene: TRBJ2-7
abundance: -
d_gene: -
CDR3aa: CASSSPQAYEQYF
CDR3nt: TGTGCCAGCAGCTCCCCACAGGCCTACGAGCAGTACTTC

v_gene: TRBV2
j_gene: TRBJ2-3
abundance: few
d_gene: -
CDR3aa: CASSEALSRFSRGSTDTQYF
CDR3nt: TGTGCCAGCAGTGAAGCACTCTCCCGTTTTTCCCGGGGAAGCACAGATACGCAGTATTTT

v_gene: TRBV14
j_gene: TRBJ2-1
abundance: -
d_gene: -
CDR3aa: CASSGYNEQFF
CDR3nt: TGTGCCAGCAGCGGTTACAATGAGCAGTTCTTC

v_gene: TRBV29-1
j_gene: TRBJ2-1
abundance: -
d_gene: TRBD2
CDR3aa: CSVVRLTSGCYNEQFF
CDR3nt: TGCAGCGTCGTACGACTTACTAGCGGGTGTTACAATGAGCAGTTCTTC

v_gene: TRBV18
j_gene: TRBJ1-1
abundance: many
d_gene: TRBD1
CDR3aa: CASSPGQGNTEAFF
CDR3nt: TGTGCCAGCTCACCGGGACAGGGGAACACTGAAGCTTTCTTT

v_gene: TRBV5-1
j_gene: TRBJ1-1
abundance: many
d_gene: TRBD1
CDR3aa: CASSRSGQGFEAFF
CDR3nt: TGCGCCAGCAGCCGATCGGGACAGGGGTTTGAAGCTTTCTTT

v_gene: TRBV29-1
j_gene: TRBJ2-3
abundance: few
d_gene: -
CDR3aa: CSFGLMRDDFTDTQYF
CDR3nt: TGCAGCTTTGGTTTAATGCGTGACGATTTTACAGATACGCAGTATTTT